This T cell receptor (beta chain) was sequenced for a study of T cells in Graves' hyperthyroidism and ophthalmopathy. RNA transcripts were the template for amplifying TCR beta CDR3 regions. The study used the HTBI primer set for a first-round RT-PCR of the TCR CDR3. TCRdb itself ran the multiplex PCR reads through MiXCR, one entry per CDR3 protein. The profile shows over 450,000 distinct CDR3 sequences, about an eighth of them singletons. Patients having uncontrolled infection, another autoimmune disease, pregnancy or lactation were not included. Fresh peripheral blood, 9.5 to 10 ml of it, supplied the PBMCs. Between the trimmed V and J ends, which lost 5 bases and 6 bases, there was a span of 18 bases. This CDR3 contains 16 residues. From germline, CDR1 is KGHDR and CDR2 SFDVKD. This clonotype was seen ten or more times.

The chain uses TRBV24-1 and TRBJ2-2; the D gene could be TRBD1 or TRBD2 (5 bases each). The source of this sequence is a woman aged 18-29 years with Graves' hyperthyroidism. Sequencing input: blood. The CDR3 is CATSAPGTRKPGELFF. CDR3 nucleotide sequence: TGTGCCACCAGTGCCCCCGGGACCCGGAAACCCGGGGAGCTGTTTTTT.